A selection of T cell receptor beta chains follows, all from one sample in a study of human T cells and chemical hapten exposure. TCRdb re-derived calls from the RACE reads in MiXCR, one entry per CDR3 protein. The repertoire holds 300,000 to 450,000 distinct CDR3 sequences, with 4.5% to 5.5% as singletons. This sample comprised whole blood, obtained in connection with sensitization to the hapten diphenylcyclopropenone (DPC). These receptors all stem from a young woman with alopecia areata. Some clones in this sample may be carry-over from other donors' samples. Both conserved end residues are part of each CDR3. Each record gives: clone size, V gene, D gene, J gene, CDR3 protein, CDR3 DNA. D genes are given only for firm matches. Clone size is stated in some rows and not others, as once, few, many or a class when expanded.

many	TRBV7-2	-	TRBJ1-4	CASSLAGGGLFF	TGTGCCAGCAGCTTAGCAGGGGGGGGACTGTTTTTT
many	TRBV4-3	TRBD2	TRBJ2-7	CASSQDERGSYEQYF	TGCGCCAGCAGCCAAGATGAGCGGGGATCCTACGAGCAGTACTTC
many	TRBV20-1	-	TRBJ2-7	CSAGRRLYEQYF	TGCAGTGCTGGAAGGAGGTTATACGAGCAGTACTTC
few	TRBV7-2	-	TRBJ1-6	CASSLVPTGNDSPLHF	TGTGCCAGCAGCTTAGTCCCCACAGGGAATGATTCACCCCTCCACTTT
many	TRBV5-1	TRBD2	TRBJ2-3	CASSPGLAGGRDTQYF	TGCGCCAGCAGCCCCGGACTAGCGGGGGGTCGGGATACGCAGTATTTT
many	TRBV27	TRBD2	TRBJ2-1	CASSLSSGGYHNEQFF	TGTGCCAGCAGTTTATCCAGCGGGGGCTACCACAATGAGCAGTTCTTC
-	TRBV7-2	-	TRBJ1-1	CASSLVYTGRGNTEAFF	TGTGCCAGCAGCTTAGTATATACCGGGAGGGGGAACACTGAAGCTTTCTTT
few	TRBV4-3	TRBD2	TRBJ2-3	CASSQGTLADPDTQYF	TGCGCCAGCAGCCAAGGGACACTAGCGGACCCAGATACGCAGTATTTT
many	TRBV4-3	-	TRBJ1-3	CASSQDRSAGYGNTIYF	TGCGCCAGCAGCCAAGATAGATCGGCAGGATATGGAAACACCATATATTTT
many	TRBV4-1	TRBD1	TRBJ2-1	CASSQAGQGGDEQFF	TGCGCCAGCAGCCAAGCGGGACAGGGGGGCGATGAGCAGTTCTTC
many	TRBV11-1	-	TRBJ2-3	CASSLTGVIGDTQYF	TGTGCCAGCAGCTTAACGGGGGTAATTGGGGATACGCAGTATTTT
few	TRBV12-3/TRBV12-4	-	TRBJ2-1	CASSSREGWSYNEQFF	TGTGCCAGCAGTTCTCGGGAAGGTTGGTCCTACAATGAGCAGTTCTTC
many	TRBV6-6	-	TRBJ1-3	CASSRDGSSGNTIYF	TGTGCCAGCAGCCGGGACGGGAGCTCTGGAAACACCATATATTTT
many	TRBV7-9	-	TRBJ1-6	CASSLQGRTSPLHF	TGTGCCAGCAGCTTACAGGGGCGGACTTCACCCCTCCACTTT
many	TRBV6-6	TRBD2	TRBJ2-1	CATERGAPNEQFF	TGTGCCACGGAGCGGGGTGCCCCCAATGAGCAGTTCTTC
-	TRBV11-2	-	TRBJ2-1	CASSFDSGDNEQFF	TGTGCCAGCAGCTTCGATTCAGGTGACAATGAGCAGTTCTTC
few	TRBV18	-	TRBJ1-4	CASSPQYSPNEKLFF	TGTGCCAGCTCACCACAATACAGTCCTAATGAAAAACTGTTTTTT
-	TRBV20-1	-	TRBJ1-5	CSASGGGSNQPQHF	TGCAGTGCTAGTGGGGGCGGGAGCAATCAGCCCCAGCATTTT
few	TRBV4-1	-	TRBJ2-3	CASSQGADYTDTQYF	TGCGCCAGCAGCCAAGGGGCCGACTACACAGATACGCAGTATTTT
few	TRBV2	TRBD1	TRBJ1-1	CASRREGATEAFF	TGTGCCAGCAGGAGGGAGGGGGCAACTGAAGCTTTCTTT
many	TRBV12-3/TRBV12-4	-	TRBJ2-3	CASSGGPDTQYF	TGTGCCAGCAGCGGGGGGCCAGATACGCAGTATTTT
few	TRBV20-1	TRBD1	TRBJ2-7	CSAQGETYEQYF	TGCAGTGCGCAGGGGGAGACCTACGAGCAGTACTTC
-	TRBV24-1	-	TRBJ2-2	CATSQAGQHTGELFF	TGTGCCACCAGCCAGGCCGGACAGCACACCGGGGAGCTGTTTTTT
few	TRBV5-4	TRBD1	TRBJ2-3	CASSRAGTGGRQTDTQYF	TGTGCCAGCAGTCGCGCCGGGACAGGGGGCAGACAAACAGATACGCAGTATTTT
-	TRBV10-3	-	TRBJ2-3	CASLPSLGDTQYF	TGTGCCTCCCTGCCGAGCTTAGGAGATACGCAGTATTTT
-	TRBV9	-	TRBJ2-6	CASSVGVRDLRANVLTF	TGTGCCAGCAGCGTAGGGGTGAGGGACCTTCGGGCCAACGTCCTGACTTTC